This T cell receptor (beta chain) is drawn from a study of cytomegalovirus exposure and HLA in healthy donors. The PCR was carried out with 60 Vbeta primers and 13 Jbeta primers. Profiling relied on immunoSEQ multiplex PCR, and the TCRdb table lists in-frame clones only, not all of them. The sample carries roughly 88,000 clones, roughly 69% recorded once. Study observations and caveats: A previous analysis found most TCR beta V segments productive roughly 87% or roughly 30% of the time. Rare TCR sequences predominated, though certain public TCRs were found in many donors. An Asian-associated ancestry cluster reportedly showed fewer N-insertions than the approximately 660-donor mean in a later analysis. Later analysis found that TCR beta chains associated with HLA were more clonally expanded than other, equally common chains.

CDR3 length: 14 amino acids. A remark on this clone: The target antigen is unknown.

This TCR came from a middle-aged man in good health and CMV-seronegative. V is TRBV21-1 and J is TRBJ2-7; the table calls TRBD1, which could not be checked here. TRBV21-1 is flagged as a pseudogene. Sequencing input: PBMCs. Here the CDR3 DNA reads TGTGCCAGTCTCAGGTTAAGGGGCTCCTACGAGCAGTACGTC. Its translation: CASLRLRGSYEQYV.